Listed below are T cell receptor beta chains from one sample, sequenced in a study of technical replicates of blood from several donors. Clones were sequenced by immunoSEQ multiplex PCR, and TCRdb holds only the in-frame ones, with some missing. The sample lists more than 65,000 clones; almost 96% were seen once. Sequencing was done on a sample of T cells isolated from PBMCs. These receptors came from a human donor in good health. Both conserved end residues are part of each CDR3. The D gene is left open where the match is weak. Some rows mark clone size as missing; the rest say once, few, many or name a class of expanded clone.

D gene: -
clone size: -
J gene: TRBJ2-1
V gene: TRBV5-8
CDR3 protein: CASEGLPRDEQFF
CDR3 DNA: TGTGCCAGCGAGGGACTCCCGAGGGATGAGCAGTTCTTC

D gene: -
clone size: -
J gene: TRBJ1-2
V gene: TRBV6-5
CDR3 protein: CASITGNYGYTF
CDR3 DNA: TGTGCCAGCATAACAGGGAACTATGGCTACACCTTC

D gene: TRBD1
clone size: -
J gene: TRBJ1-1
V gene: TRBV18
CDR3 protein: CASSAQGMNTEAFF
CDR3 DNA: TGTGCCAGCTCAGCACAGGGGATGAACACTGAAGCTTTCTTT

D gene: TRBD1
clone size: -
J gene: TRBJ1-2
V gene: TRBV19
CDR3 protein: CASSLRDREGGYTF
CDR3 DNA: TGTGCCAGTAGTCTCCGGGACAGGGAAGGTGGCTACACCTTC

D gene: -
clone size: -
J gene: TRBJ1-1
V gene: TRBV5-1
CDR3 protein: CASSLAALTNPNTEAFF
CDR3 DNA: TGCGCCAGCAGCTTGGCCGCACTCACTAACCCGAACACTGAAGCTTTCTTT

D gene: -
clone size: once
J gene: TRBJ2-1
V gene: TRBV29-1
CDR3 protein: CSVAQGLGNEQFF
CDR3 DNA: TGCAGCGTGGCACAGGGATTGGGCAATGAGCAGTTCTTC

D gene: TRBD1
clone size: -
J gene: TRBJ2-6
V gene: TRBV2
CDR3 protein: CASSGPGQGAVLSGANVLTF
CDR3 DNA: TGTGCCAGCAGTGGGCCGGGACAGGGGGCTGTCCTCTCTGGGGCCAACGTCCTGACTTTC

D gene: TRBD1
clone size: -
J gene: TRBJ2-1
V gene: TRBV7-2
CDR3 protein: CASGPRGYNEQFF
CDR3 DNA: TGTGCCAGCGGCCCCAGGGGGTACAATGAGCAGTTCTTC

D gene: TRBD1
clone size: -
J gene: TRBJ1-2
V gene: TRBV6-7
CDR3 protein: CASNREGGPRWHYGYTF
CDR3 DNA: TGTGCCAGCAACCGAGAAGGGGGCCCACGCTGGCACTATGGCTACACCTTC

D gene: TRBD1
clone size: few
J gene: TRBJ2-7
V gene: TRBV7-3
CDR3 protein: CASSKGTGVTYEQYF
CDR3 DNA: TGTGCCAGCAGCAAGGGGACAGGGGTTACCTACGAGCAGTACTTC

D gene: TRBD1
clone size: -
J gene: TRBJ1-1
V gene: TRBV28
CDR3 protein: CASSAGGTGDTEAFF
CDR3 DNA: TGTGCCAGCAGTGCAGGGGGCACTGGGGACACTGAAGCTTTCTTT

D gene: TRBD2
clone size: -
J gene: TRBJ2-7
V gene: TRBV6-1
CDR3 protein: CASSGGLAGYEQYF
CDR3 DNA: TGTGCCAGCAGTGGGGGACTAGCGGGGTACGAGCAGTACTTC

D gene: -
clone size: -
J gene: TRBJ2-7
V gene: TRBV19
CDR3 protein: CASSIAGEGPISYEQYF
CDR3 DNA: TGTGCCAGTAGTATAGCGGGAGAGGGGCCTATATCTTACGAGCAGTACTTC

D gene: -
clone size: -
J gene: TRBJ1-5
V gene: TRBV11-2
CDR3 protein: CASSLGLAGFGQPQHF
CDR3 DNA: TGTGCCAGCAGCTTAGGTTTAGCAGGGTTCGGACAGCCCCAGCATTTT

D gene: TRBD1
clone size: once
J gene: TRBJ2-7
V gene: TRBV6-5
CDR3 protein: CASSLQGFQEQYF
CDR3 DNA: TGTGCCAGCAGTCTACAGGGGTTTCAGGAGCAGTACTTC

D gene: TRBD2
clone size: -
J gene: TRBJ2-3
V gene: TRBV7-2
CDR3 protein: CASSALAGVGTDTQYF
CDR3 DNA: TGTGCCAGCAGCGCTCTAGCGGGAGTAGGCACAGATACGCAGTATTTT

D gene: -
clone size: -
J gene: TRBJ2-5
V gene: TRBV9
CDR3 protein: CASSVEGLAWYEETQYF
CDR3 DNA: TGTGCCAGCAGCGTAGAGGGGTTGGCGTGGTATGAAGAGACCCAGTACTTC

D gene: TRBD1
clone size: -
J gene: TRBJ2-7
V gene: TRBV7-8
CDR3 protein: CASSAQRDRVSEQYF
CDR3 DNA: TGTGCCAGCAGCGCACAAAGGGACAGGGTCTCCGAGCAGTACTTC

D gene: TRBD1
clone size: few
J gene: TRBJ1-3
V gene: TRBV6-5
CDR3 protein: CASSRQGSHTIYF
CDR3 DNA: TGTGCCAGCAGTCGACAGGGTTCACACACCATATATTTT

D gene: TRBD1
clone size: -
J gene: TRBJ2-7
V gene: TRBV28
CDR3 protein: CASSYQDRESYEQYF
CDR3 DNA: TGTGCCAGCAGTTATCAGGACAGGGAAAGCTACGAGCAGTACTTC

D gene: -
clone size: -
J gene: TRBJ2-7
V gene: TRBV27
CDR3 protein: CASKDNNIDEQYF
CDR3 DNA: TGTGCCAGCAAGGACAATAATATCGACGAGCAGTACTTC

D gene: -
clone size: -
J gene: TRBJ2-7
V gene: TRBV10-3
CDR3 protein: CAISESRSSYEQYF
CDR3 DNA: TGTGCCATCAGTGAGTCTCGGAGTTCCTACGAGCAGTACTTC

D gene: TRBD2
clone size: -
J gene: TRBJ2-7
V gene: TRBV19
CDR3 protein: CASSILAGGHEQYF
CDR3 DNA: TGTGCCAGTAGTATCCTAGCGGGAGGGCACGAGCAGTACTTC

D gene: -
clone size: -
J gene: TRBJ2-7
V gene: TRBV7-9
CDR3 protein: CASSTIWTAPYEQYF
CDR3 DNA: TGTGCCAGCAGCACAATTTGGACAGCCCCCTACGAGCAGTACTTC

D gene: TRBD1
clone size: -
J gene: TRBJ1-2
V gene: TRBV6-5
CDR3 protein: CASRGQNYGYTF
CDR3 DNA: TGTGCCAGCAGGGGACAGAACTATGGCTACACCTTC

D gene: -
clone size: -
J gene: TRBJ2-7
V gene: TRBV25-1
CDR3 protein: CASGLAYEQYF
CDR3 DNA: TGTGCCAGCGGGCTAGCTTACGAGCAGTACTTC

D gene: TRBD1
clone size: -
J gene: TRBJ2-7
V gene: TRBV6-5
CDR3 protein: CASSYSPGTAFYEQYF
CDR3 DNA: TGTGCCAGCAGTTACTCCCCCGGGACAGCCTTCTACGAGCAGTACTTC

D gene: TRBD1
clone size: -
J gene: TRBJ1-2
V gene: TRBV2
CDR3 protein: CASGGQGRSTNYGYTF
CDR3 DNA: TGTGCCAGCGGCGGACAGGGACGGAGTACTAACTATGGCTACACCTTC

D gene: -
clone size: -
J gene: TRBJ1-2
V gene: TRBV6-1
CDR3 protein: CASRARAGFYGYTF
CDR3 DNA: TGTGCCAGCCGGGCCCGCGCGGGTTTCTATGGCTACACCTTC

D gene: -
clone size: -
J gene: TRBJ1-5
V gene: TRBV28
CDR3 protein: CASTLPGKYRPQHF
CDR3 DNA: TGTGCCAGCACCCTGCCAGGGAAATACCGGCCCCAGCATTTT

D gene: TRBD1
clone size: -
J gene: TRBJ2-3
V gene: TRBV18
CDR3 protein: CASSPRRSGQGEDDTQYF
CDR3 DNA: TGTGCCAGCTCACCACGTAGGTCGGGACAGGGGGAAGATGATACGCAGTATTTT

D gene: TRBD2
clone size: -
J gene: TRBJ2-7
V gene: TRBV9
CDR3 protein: CASSATTSGSYDEQYF
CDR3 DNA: TGTGCCAGCAGCGCTACGACTAGCGGGAGTTATGACGAGCAGTACTTC

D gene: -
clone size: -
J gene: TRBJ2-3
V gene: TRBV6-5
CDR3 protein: CASTSTRYITDTQYF
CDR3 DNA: TGTGCCAGCACCTCGACACGTTACATCACAGATACGCAGTATTTT

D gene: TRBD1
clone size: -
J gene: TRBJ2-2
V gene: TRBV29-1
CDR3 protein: CSVQLGQGPGELFF
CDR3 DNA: TGCAGCGTTCAATTGGGACAGGGGCCCGGGGAGCTGTTTTTT

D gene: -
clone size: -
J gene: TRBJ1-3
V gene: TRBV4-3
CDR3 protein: CASSQFQGNTIYF
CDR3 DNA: TGCGCCAGCAGCCAATTCCAGGGAAACACCATATATTTT

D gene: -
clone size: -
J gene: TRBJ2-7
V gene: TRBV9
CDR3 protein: CASSVALTGSYEQYF
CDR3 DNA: TGTGCCAGCAGCGTAGCTTTGACAGGCTCCTACGAGCAGTACTTC

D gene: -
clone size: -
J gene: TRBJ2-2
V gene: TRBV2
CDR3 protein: CASSKIDRTGELFF
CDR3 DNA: TGTGCCAGCAGCAAGATCGACAGAACCGGGGAGCTGTTTTTT

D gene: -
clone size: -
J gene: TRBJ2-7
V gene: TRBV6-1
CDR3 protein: CASSGRDYEQYF
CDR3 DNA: TGTGCCAGCAGTGGGCGGGACTACGAGCAGTACTTC

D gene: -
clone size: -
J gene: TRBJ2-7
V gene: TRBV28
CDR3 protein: CASSPGRERDEQYF
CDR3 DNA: TGTGCCAGCAGCCCGGGACGGGAGAGGGACGAGCAGTACTTC

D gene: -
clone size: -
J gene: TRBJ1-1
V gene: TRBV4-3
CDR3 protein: CASSQDLGPGGATEAFF
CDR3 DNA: TGCGCCAGCAGCCAAGATTTGGGCCCGGGGGGGGCCACTGAAGCTTTCTTT

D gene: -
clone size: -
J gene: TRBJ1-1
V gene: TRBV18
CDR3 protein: CASSFRGLDTEAFF
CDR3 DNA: TGTGCCAGCTCGTTTAGGGGGTTAGACACTGAAGCTTTCTTT

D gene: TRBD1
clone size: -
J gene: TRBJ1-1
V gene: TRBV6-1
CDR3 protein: CASTGGGHTEAFF
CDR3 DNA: TGTGCCAGTACAGGGGGGGGCCACACTGAAGCTTTCTTT

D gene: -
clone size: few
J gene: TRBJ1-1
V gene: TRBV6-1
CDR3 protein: CASSEAPDINTEAFF
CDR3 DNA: TGTGCCAGCAGTGAAGCTCCCGACATAAACACTGAAGCTTTCTTT

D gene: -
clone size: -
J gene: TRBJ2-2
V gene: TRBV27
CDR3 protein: CASSLWAGDGGELFF
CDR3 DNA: TGTGCCAGCAGTTTATGGGCAGGGGATGGCGGGGAGCTGTTTTTT

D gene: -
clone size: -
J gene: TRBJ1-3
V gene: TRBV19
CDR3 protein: CASSKSSGNTIYF
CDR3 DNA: TGTGCCAGTAGTAAGAGCTCTGGAAACACCATATATTTT

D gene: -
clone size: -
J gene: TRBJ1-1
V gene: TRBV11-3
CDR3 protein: CASSLQGENTEAFF
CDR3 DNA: TGTGCCAGCAGCTTACAGGGCGAGAACACTGAAGCTTTCTTT

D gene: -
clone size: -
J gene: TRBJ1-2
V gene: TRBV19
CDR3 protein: CASSISGGSRYVYGYTF
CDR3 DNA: TGTGCCAGTAGTATTTCGGGGGGGTCTCGATACGTATATGGCTACACCTTC

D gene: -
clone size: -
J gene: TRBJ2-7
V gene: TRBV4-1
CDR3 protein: CASSQEPGRPYEQYF
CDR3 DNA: TGCGCCAGCAGCCAAGAGCCAGGGCGACCCTACGAGCAGTACTTC

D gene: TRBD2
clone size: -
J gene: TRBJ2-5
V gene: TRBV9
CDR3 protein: CASSLLAGRETQYF
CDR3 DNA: TGTGCCAGCAGCCTCCTAGCGGGAAGAGAGACCCAGTACTTC

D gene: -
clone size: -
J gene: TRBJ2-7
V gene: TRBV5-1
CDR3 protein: CASSLDLGVNEQYF
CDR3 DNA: TGCGCCAGCAGCTTGGATCTCGGTGTAAACGAGCAGTACTTC

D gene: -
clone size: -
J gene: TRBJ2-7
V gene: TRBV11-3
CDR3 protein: CASSPGVEGAYEQYF
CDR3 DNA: TGTGCCAGCAGCCCCGGGGTGGAGGGAGCCTACGAGCAGTACTTC

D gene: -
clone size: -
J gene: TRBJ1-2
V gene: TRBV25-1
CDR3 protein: CASSRGVFDGYTF
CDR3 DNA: TGTGCCAGCAGCAGGGGCGTCTTCGATGGCTACACCTTC

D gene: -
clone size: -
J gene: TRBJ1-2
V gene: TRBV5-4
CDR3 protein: CASSIQGLGGYTF
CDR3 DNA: TGTGCCAGCAGCATTCAGGGGTTGGGTGGCTACACCTTC

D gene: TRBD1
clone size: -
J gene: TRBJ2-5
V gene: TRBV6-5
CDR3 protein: CASSKTGEEETQYF
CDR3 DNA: TGTGCCAGCAGTAAGACAGGGGAGGAAGAGACCCAGTACTTC

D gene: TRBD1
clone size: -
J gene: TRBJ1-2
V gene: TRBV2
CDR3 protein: CASIGPGGNYGYTF
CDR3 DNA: TGTGCCAGCATAGGTCCAGGGGGCAACTATGGCTACACCTTC

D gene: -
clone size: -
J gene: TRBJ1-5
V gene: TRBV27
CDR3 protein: CASSLLPERLSYGQNQPQHF
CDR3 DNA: TGTGCCAGCAGCTTGCTGCCCGAAAGACTGTCATATGGTCAGAATCAGCCCCAGCATTTT

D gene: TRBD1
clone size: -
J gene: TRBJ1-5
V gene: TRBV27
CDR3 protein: CASSLSMTGNQPQHF
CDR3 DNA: TGTGCCAGCAGTTTATCGATGACAGGGAATCAGCCCCAGCATTTT

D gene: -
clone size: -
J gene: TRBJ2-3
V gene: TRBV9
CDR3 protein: CASSVAGVGTDTQYF
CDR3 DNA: TGTGCCAGCAGCGTAGCAGGGGTTGGGACAGATACGCAGTATTTT

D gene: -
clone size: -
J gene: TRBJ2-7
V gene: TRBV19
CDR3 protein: CASSIHRDFPYEQYF
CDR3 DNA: TGTGCCAGTAGTATCCACCGGGACTTTCCCTACGAGCAGTACTTC

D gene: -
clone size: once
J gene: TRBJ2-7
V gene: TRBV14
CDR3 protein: CASSQTGTPSYEQYF
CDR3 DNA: TGTGCCAGCAGCCAGACCGGGACACCATCCTACGAGCAGTACTTC